This record covers a single T cell receptor beta chain. This sample was taken from a study of T cell changes during pregnancy in multiple sclerosis. The repertoire was sequenced with immunoSEQ multiplex PCR; TCRdb's copy has only in-frame clones and lacks some. Of approximately 84,000 clones listed, about 93% are singletons. This CDR3 region has 17 residues. Trimming took off 5 bases at V and 3 bases at J, with 25 bases between the two ends. The germline V gene encodes CDR1 GTSNPN and CDR2 SVGIG (reference sequence). The clonotype comes from a female donor in good health, enrolled as a control in a pregnancy study. This specimen was peripheral blood, taken in the second trimester of pregnancy. The chain is built from TRBV30 and TRBJ1-2; tentatively, D is TRBD1 (5 bases). The CDR3 protein is CAWGSSTVGFWDYGYTF. Written as DNA, the CDR3 is TGTGCCTGGGGATCTTCGACAGTAGGATTCTGGGACTATGGCTACACCTTC.